This T cell receptor (beta chain) derives from a study of T cell clonotyping in hematopoietic cell transplantation. As for time point: recipient sample about 28 days before transplant, after cytoreduction. Profiled with immunoSEQ multiplex PCR; TCRdb holds only in-frame clones, not every one. In the table there are about 76,000 clones, 95% to 97% of which are singletons. Trimming left V 5 bases short and J 5 bases short, with 9 bases between. The CDR3 covers 12 residues. Germline-derived CDR1 and CDR2 are MNHNY and SVGAGI (reference sequence). Sample: peripheral blood mononuclear cells, taken before stem cell transplant. The sequence was collected from a woman aged 50 to 65 with acute myeloid leukemia. Some clones in this sample may be carry-over from other donors' samples. The genes are TRBV6-6 and TRBJ2-5, with unresolved D. The CDR3 DNA follows: TGTGCCAGCAGTCCTCGTCAGGAGACCCAGTACTTC. As protein: CASSPRQETQYF.